The T cell receptor beta chain described here comes from a study of healthy donors' naive CD4 and CD8 T cells. About the study: All functional IMGT TCR alpha variants were covered by new primers.

TCR libraries were built from 450 to 650 ng of total RNA by linear amplification. One entry per CDR3 protein, called by TCRdb with MiXCR from the reads. The data hold roughly 200,000 distinct CDR3 sequences, with around 70% observed a single time. The CDR3 totals 15 residues. V shed 0 bases, J shed 5 bases, and the junction held 4 bases outside the gene matches. The germline V gene has CDR1 SGHRS and CDR2 YFSETQ. The sequence derives from a pool of human donors in good health; the sample pools cells from several healthy donors. V and J are TRBV5-1 and TRBJ1-5, with TRBD1 identical over 8 bases. What was sequenced was naive CD4+ and CD8+ T cells sorted from blood, pooled from several donors. CDR3 in DNA: TGCGCCAGCAGCTTGGAAGGGACAGGCGATCAGCCCCAGCATTTT. Its translation: CASSLEGTGDQPQHF. Combining the CDR3 with reference TRBV5-1 and TRBJ1-5 gives the whole variable domain KAGVTQTPRYLIKTRGQQVTLSCSPISGHRSVSWYQQTPGQGLQFLFEYFSETQRNKGNFPGRFSGRQFSNSRSEMNVSTLELGDSALYLCASSLEGTGDQPQHFGDGTRLSIL.